The present T cell receptor (beta chain) was sequenced within a study of blood T cell repertoires in COVID-19. In the authors' workflow: Nucleated cell number was recorded as an estimate derived from reference gene primer amplification. TCRdb's table, derived via immunoSEQ multiplex PCR, lists solely in-frame clones and lacks some. The V and J calls and clone size come from that table; D and trimming were worked out from the DNA. The profile shows about 88,000 clones, about nine tenths of them singletons. Losses at the gene ends were 6 bases for V and 6 bases for J; bases not matched to a gene: 2. Looked up from germline, CDR1 is SNHLY and CDR2 is FYNNEI. This CDR3 has 12 amino acids.

The receptor was isolated from a human donor with active COVID-19. The donor label of this sample is uncertain. Sequenced sample: peripheral blood. The chain couples TRBV2 to TRBJ1-3, with 7 positions matching TRBD1. CDR3 protein: CASRTGKNTIYF. The CDR3 coding sequence is TGTGCCAGCAGGACAGGGAAAAACACCATATATTTT.